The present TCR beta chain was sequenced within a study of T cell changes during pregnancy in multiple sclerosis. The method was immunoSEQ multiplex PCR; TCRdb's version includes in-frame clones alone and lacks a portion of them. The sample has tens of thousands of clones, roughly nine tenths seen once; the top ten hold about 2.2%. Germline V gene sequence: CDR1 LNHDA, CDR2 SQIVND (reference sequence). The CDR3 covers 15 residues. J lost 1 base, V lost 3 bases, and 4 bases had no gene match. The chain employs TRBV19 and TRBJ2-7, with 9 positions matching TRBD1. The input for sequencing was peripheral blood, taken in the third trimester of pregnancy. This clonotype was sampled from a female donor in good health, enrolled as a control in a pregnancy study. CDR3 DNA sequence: TGTGCCAGTAGTATCCCTGGGACAGGGTCCTACGAGCAGTACTTC. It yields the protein CASSIPGTGSYEQYF. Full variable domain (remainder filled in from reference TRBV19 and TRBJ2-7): DGGITQSPKYLFRKEGQNVTLSCEQNLNHDAMYWYRQDPGQGLRLIYYSQIVNDFQKGDIAEGYSVSREKKESFPLTVTSAQKNPTAFYLCASSIPGTGSYEQYFGPGTRLTVT.